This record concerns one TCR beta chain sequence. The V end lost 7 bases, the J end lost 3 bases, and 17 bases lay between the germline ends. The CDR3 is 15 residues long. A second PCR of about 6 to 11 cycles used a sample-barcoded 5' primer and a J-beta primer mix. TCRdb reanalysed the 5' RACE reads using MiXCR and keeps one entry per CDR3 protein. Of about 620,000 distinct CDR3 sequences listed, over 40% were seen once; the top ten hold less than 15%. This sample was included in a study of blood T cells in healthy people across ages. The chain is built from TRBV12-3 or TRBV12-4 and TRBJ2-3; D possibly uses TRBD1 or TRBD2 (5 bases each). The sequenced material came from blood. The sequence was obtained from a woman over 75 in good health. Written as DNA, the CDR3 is TGTGCCAGCATGTTGGGACCTTGGGCTACAGATACGCAGTATTTT. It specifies CASMLGPWATDTQYF.